The 27 T cell receptor beta chains listed next were all sequenced from one sample in a study of shared clonotypes between healthy human individuals. Sequenced by immunoSEQ multiplex PCR; TCRdb stores in-frame clones only, minus some. Among about 2 million clones listed, 85% to 95% were seen once. Naivety among CD8 cells was defined by CD45RO negativity and positive CCR7 selection, thereby excluding terminally differentiated effector memory CD45RA+ cells. The sample taken for sequencing was naive CD8+ T cells sorted from blood. The receptors shown here come from a man younger than 35 in good health.

V and J are TRBV21-1 and TRBJ2-3; the table names TRBD2, a call not compared with the DNA. TRBV21-1 is flagged as a pseudogene. The CDR3 contains 15 residues. The CDR3 DNA reads TGTGCCAGCAGCAAACTTACATCGACTACAGATACGCAGTATTTT. It specifies CASSKLTSTTDTQYF.

Of note for this clone: This sample also contains other DNA sequences that code for the same CDR3. The rearrangement joins TRBV13 to TRBJ2-1; 9 positions match TRBD2. CDR3 length: 16 amino acids. Trimming cost V 0 bases and J 1 base; bases outside gene matches: 1. Germline V gene lookup returns CDR1 PRHDT and CDR2 FYEKMQ (reference sequence). CDR3 in DNA: TGTGCCAGCAGCTTAGGCACTAGCGGGTCCTACAATGAGCAGTTCTTC. Its translation: CASSLGTSGSYNEQFF.

V is TRBV11-2 and J is TRBJ2-7, with TRBD1 matching over 9 bases. V trimming: 5 bases; J trimming: 6 bases; junction bases outside the gene matches: 5. Germline values: CDR1 SGHAT, CDR2 FQNNGV. The CDR3 covers 13 residues. The CDR3 protein is CASSPGTGSEQYF. Written as DNA, the CDR3 is TGTGCCAGCAGCCCTGGGACAGGGAGCGAGCAGTACTTC. Full variable domain (rest looked up from reference TRBV11-2 and TRBJ2-7): EAGVAQSPRYKIIEKRQSVAFWCNPISGHATLYWYQQILGQGPKLLIQFQNNGVVDDSQLPKDRFSAERLKGVDSTLKIQPAKLEDSAVYLCASSPGTGSEQYFGPGTRLTVT.

This clone was observed a few times. The CDR3 protein is CASRDYNSPLHF. The CDR3 nucleotides are TGTGCCAGCCGAGATTATAATTCACCCCTCCACTTT. The chain couples TRBV6-5 to TRBJ1-6; no firm D call. This CDR3 region has 12 residues. Germline V CDR1 and CDR2: MNHEY, SVGAGI. Between the trimmed V and J ends, which lost 8 bases and 4 bases, there was a span of 6 bases.

The rearrangement uses TRBV6-5 and TRBJ2-1, with 7 bases identical to TRBD2. Germline-derived CDR1 and CDR2 are MNHEY and SVGAGI. This CDR3 region has 16 residues. Trimming cost V 3 bases and J 0 bases; bases outside gene matches: 5. Written as DNA, the CDR3 is TGTGCCAGCAGTTATCTTCGCGGGAGCTCCTACAATGAGCAGTTCTTC. Protein sequence: CASSYLRGSSYNEQFF.

This chain connects TRBV9 to TRBJ2-2; TRBD1 matches at 10 bases. This CDR3 has 18 amino acids. The trim removed 0 bases at V and 0 bases at J, leaving 5 bases unmatched. Germline V gene data show CDR1 as SGDLS and CDR2 as YYNGEE. The CDR3 reads CASSVGLDRGPNTGELFF. CDR3 nucleotides: TGTGCCAGCAGCGTAGGACTAGACAGGGGGCCGAACACCGGGGAGCTGTTTTTT. The full variable domain, completed using reference TRBV9 and TRBJ2-2, is DSGVTQTPKHLITATGQRVTLRCSPRSGDLSVYWYQQSLDQGLQFLIQYYNGEERAKGNILERFSAQQFPDLHSELNLSSLELGDSALYFCASSVGLDRGPNTGELFFGEGSRLTVL.

This sequence joins TRBV28 and TRBJ1-5; 7 bases agree with TRBD1. Germline V gene sequence: CDR1 MDHEN, CDR2 SYDVKM. This CDR3 contains 15 residues. The junction had 5 bases not matched to a gene; V was cut back by 6 bases and J by 0 bases. The DNA of the CDR3 is TGTGCCAGCAGCCAGACAGGGTATAGCAATCAGCCCCAGCATTTT. Its translation is CASSQTGYSNQPQHF.

The V call is TRBV6-5, the J call TRBJ2-1; 7 nucleotides line up with TRBD2. Trimming at V came to 3 bases and at J to 7 bases, leaving 9 bases not matched to a gene. This CDR3 region has 15 residues. The germline V gene encodes CDR1 MNHEY and CDR2 SVGAGI. The CDR3, as DNA: TGTGCCAGCAGTTATCGGGAGGAGTGGGTGAATGAGCAGTTCTTC. As protein: CASSYREEWVNEQFF.

V is TRBV7-9 and J is TRBJ2-7; 7 bases fit TRBD2. The CDR3 extends over 16 amino acids. From germline, CDR1 is SEHNR and CDR2 FQNEAQ (reference sequence). The V segment lost 1 base and the J segment 1 base; nucleotides outside the gene matches: 7. CDR3 sequence (DNA): TGTGCCAGCAGCTTAGTGGTGGGAGGGCCTTCCTACGAGCAGTACTTC. Translating gives CASSLVVGGPSYEQYF.

The V gene is TRBV6-1, the J gene TRBJ1-6; no clear D. The CDR3 has 15 residues. The V and J ends lost 5 bases and 8 bases respectively, with 16 bases between them. Germline CDR1 MNHNS, CDR2 SASEGT. DNA of the CDR3: TGTGCCAGCAGTCGGCAGGAGGGTATGGATTCACCCCTCCACTTT. It codes for CASSRQEGMDSPLHF.

The genes are TRBV9 and TRBJ1-2; D is perhaps TRBD1 (6 bases). V was trimmed by 4 bases and J by 4 bases, leaving 17 bases between them. The length of the CDR3 is 15 residues. CDR1 and CDR2 (germline): SGDLS, YYNGEE. In DNA form, the CDR3 reads TGTGCCAGCAGCCCCAATGGACAGTTCGGCTATGGCTACACCTTC. Residues: CASSPNGQFGYGYTF.

Worth noting for this clone: Other DNA sequences in this specimen translate into the identical CDR3. The V and J genes are TRBV29-1 and TRBJ2-5, with 11 bases identical to TRBD1. Germline CDR1 is SQVTM and CDR2 is ANQGSEA. V shed 4 bases, J shed 4 bases, and the junction held 5 bases outside the gene matches. CDR3 length: 14 residues. The CDR3 is CSVGPGQGGETQYF. CDR3 coding DNA: TGCAGCGTTGGGCCGGGACAGGGGGGAGAGACCCAGTACTTC. Together with reference TRBV29-1 and TRBJ2-5, the CDR3 gives the full variable domain: SAVISQKPSRDICQRGTSLTIQCQVDSQVTMMFWYRQQPGQSLTLIATANQGSEATYESGFVIDKFPISRPNLTFSTLTVSNMSPEDSSIYLCSVGPGQGGETQYFGPGTRLLVL.

This clone was picked up one time. The CDR3 nucleotides read TGTGCCAGCAGTACCTACACAGATACGCAGTATTTT. Protein: CASSTYTDTQYF. J is TRBJ2-3 and V is TRBV27; D not resolved. This CDR3 region has 12 residues. Per germline, CDR1 MNHEY and CDR2 SMNVEV (reference sequence). Trimming took 5 bases from V and 2 from J, leaving 5 bases between them.

Only one count was recorded for this clone. The chain employs TRBV5-1 and TRBJ2-7; 7 bases agree with TRBD1. V lost 0 bases to trimming and J lost 4 bases; unmatched junction nucleotides: 16. Germline V gene sequence: CDR1 SGHRS, CDR2 YFSETQ. The length of the CDR3 is 18 residues. CDR3 sequence: CASSLGKGGQAGLYEQYF. CDR3 sequence (DNA): TGCGCCAGCAGCTTGGGTAAGGGCGGACAGGCCGGTTTGTACGAGCAGTACTTC.

For this clone: Other DNA sequences in this sample translate to the same CDR3. This chain links TRBV4-1 with TRBJ2-7, with 11 nucleotides matching TRBD2. V trimming: 4 bases; J trimming: 1 base; junction bases outside the gene matches: 3. The CDR3 sequence is 15 residues long. Germline V lookup: CDR1 MGHRA, CDR2 YSYEKL. The CDR3 nucleotides read TGCGCCAGCAGCCCCTTAGCGGGAGGGTCCTACGAGCAGTACTTC. As protein: CASSPLAGGSYEQYF.

The chain couples TRBV15 to TRBJ2-7, with 11 bases aligning to TRBD1. Losses at the gene ends were 1 base for V and 2 bases for J; bases not matched to a gene: 4. This CDR3 is 16 amino acids long. CDR1 is LNHNV and CDR2 is YYDKDF in the germline V gene (reference sequence). The CDR3 loop reads CATSRAGTGGTYEQYF. The DNA for the CDR3 is TGTGCCACCAGCAGAGCGGGGACAGGGGGAACCTACGAGCAGTACTTC.

CDR3 in DNA: TGTGCCAGCAGTAGTCGGACAGGGGGCGACTACGAGCAGTACTTC. The encoded protein is CASSSRTGGDYEQYF. The chain uses TRBV6-5 and TRBJ2-7; 11 bases line up with TRBD1. Germline V gene data show CDR1 as MNHEY and CDR2 as SVGAGI. Losses at the gene ends were 5 bases for V and 3 bases for J; bases not matched to a gene: 6. CDR3 length: 15 residues.

This rearrangement joins TRBV30 to TRBJ2-3; D gene uncertain. CDR1 is GTSNPN and CDR2 is SVGIG in the germline V gene (reference sequence). Trimming pared 5 bases from V and 2 bases from J, leaving 14 bases between. This CDR3 is built from 14 residues. CDR3 protein: CAWSPYGVTDTQYF. CDR3 nucleotide sequence: TGTGCCTGGTCCCCCTATGGGGTCACAGATACGCAGTATTTT.

Remarks on this clone: The same CDR3 is also encoded by other DNA sequences in this sample. The chain uses TRBV5-4 and TRBJ2-7; possible D gene TRBD2, 5 bases. The germline V and J ends were trimmed by 0 bases and 2 bases, with 6 bases remaining between them. The germline CDR1 and CDR2 sequences are SGHNT and YYREEE (reference sequence). This CDR3 is 13 amino acids long. Here the CDR3 reads CASSLGSAYEQYF. The CDR3, as DNA: TGTGCCAGCAGCTTGGGTAGCGCCTACGAGCAGTACTTC.

A word on this clone: Other DNA sequences in the sample encode the same CDR3. The chain uses TRBV20-1 and TRBJ1-6, with D hard to call. Germline V lookup: CDR1 DFQATT, CDR2 SNEGSKA (reference sequence). This CDR3 has 11 amino acids. V was pared by 6 bases and J by 10 bases, with 10 bases between. CDR3 region: CSASTGSPLHF. CDR3 DNA: TGCAGTGCGAGCACGGGATCACCCCTCCACTTT.

This chain uses TRBV28 with TRBJ2-7; 7 bases match TRBD2. The CDR3 contains 15 residues. Germline values: CDR1 MDHEN, CDR2 SYDVKM. Trimming took 7 bases from V and 5 from J; bases not matched to a gene: 14. The CDR3 sequence is CASTLIGTTRNEQYF. The DNA for the CDR3 is TGTGCCAGCACCCTAATAGGGACTACTCGCAACGAGCAGTACTTC. Supplemented by reference TRBV28 and TRBJ2-7, the full variable domain reads DVKVTQSSRYLVKRTGEKVFLECVQDMDHENMFWYRQDPGLGLRLIYFSYDVKMKEKGDIPEGYSVSREKKERFSLILESASTNQTSMYLCASTLIGTTRNEQYFGPGTRLTVT.

Points on this clone: The sample has other DNA sequences that encode this CDR3 too. V gene TRBV6-6 combines with J gene TRBJ2-2, with unresolved D. Germline lookup yields CDR1 MNHNY and CDR2 SVGAGI (reference sequence). CDR3 size: 13 residues. V was trimmed by 0 bases and J by 5 bases, leaving 4 bases between them. The CDR3 region has the DNA TGTGCCAGCAGTTACTCGAGTACCGGGGAGCTGTTTTTT. It translates to CASSYSSTGELFF.

The chain employs TRBV5-1 and TRBJ2-5; 11 bases align to TRBD2. V lost 7 bases, J lost 3 bases, and 8 bases stayed unmatched. The CDR3 has 15 amino acids. Per the germline V gene, CDR1 is SGHRS and CDR2 is YFSETQ. CDR3 bases: TGCGCCAGCGGGGTTAGCGGGAGGGGAAAAGAGACCCAGTACTTC. This translates into CASGVSGRGKETQYF. Filled out from reference TRBV5-1 and TRBJ2-5, the complete variable domain reads KAGVTQTPRYLIKTRGQQVTLSCSPISGHRSVSWYQQTPGQGLQFLFEYFSETQRNKGNFPGRFSGRQFSNSRSEMNVSTLELGDSALYLCASGVSGRGKETQYFGPGTRLLVL.

The V call is TRBV13, the J call TRBJ2-7, with TRBD2 matching 14 bases. Germline CDR1 PRHDT, CDR2 FYEKMQ (reference sequence). The CDR3 consists of 16 residues. Trimming cost V 5 bases and J 6 bases; bases outside gene matches: 9. CDR3 sequence reads: CASSPGTSGSQGEQYF. In nucleotides, the CDR3 is TGTGCCAGCAGCCCTGGGACTAGCGGGAGTCAAGGCGAGCAGTACTTC.

The chain couples TRBV27 to TRBJ1-6, with no clear D. The ends were cut back, 5 bases at V and 6 bases at J, with 23 bases in the middle. Germline CDR1 is MNHEY and CDR2 is SMNVEV (reference sequence). The CDR3 contains 18 residues. Here the CDR3 reads CASSASGWGGESNSPLHF. Written as DNA, the CDR3 is TGTGCCAGCAGTGCTAGCGGTTGGGGAGGAGAGAGTAATTCACCCCTCCACTTT.

This clone was recorded only once. The rearrangement links TRBV5-4 to TRBJ2-5, with TRBD2 matching over 9 bases. Losses at the gene ends were 10 bases for V and 5 bases for J; bases not matched to a gene: 9. Germline assignment: CDR1 SGHNT and CDR2 YYREEE (reference sequence). CDR3 length: 13 amino acids. The CDR3 here is CAGHHSGSETQYF. The CDR3 region has the DNA TGTGCCGGCCATCATAGCGGGAGCGAGACCCAGTACTTC.

J is TRBJ2-3 and V is TRBV6-5, with D perhaps being TRBD1 or TRBD2 (5 bases each). Germline lookup yields CDR1 MNHEY and CDR2 SVGAGI. The CDR3 is 15 residues long. V gave up 0 bases and J gave up 6 bases, with 13 bases separating them. The CDR3 spells CASSYSIAGADTQYF. The CDR3 DNA sequence: TGTGCCAGCAGTTACTCGATTGCCGGGGCGGATACGCAGTATTTT.